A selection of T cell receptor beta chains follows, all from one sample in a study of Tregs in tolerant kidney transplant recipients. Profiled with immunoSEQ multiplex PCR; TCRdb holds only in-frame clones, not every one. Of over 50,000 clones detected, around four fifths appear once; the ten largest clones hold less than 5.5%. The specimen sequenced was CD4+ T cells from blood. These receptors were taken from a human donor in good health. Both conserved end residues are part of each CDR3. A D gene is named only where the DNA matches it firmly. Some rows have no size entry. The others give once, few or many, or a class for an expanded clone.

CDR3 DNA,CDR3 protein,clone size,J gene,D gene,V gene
TGTGCCAGCAGTTTAGTCGGGCAGACCGAGCAGTACTTC,CASSLVGQTEQYF,.,TRBJ2-7,.,TRBV27
TGCGCCAGCAGCCAAGTCTCAGGCGCCAAAAACATTCAGTACTTC,CASSQVSGAKNIQYF,.,TRBJ2-4,.,TRBV4-3
TGTGCCAGCAGTGAGGAGTTCAATGAGCAGTTCTTC,CASSEEFNEQFF,.,TRBJ2-1,.,TRBV2
TGTGCCAGCAGTTACATGGAAGAGACCCAGTACTTC,CASSYMEETQYF,.,TRBJ2-5,.,TRBV6-6
TGTGCCAGCTCACCACAGGGGGCTCGGGAGGGCAATGAGCAGTTCTTC,CASSPQGAREGNEQFF,.,TRBJ2-1,.,TRBV18
TGTGCCAGCTCCGACAAGGGGAGGGGTGGCTACACCTTC,CASSDKGRGGYTF,.,TRBJ1-2,.,TRBV6-5
TGTGCCAGCAGCTCCCGAAGCTTTTCGGGACTCCTCACAGATACGCAGTATTTT,CASSSRSFSGLLTDTQYF,.,TRBJ2-3,.,TRBV7-2
TGTGCCAGCAGTGTCCCTGGACGAGGGGACACTGAAGCTTTCTTT,CASSVPGRGDTEAFF,.,TRBJ1-1,.,TRBV2
TGTGCCAGCAGCTTTCTAGCGGGAGCGAAAGATACGCAGTATTTT,CASSFLAGAKDTQYF,.,TRBJ2-3,TRBD2,TRBV7-9
TGTGCCAGCAGCCCTTTGAGTGGTGAAAAACTGTTTTTT,CASSPLSGEKLFF,.,TRBJ1-4,.,TRBV9
TGTGCCAGCAGCCAAGCTCGTACAGGCATCTCTGGAAACACCATATATTTT,CASSQARTGISGNTIYF,.,TRBJ1-3,.,TRBV14
TGCGCCAGCAGCCCTACCGGGACAGGGCCATTAGGCTACACCTTC,CASSPTGTGPLGYTF,.,TRBJ1-2,TRBD1,TRBV4-3
TGTGCCAGCAGCTTAACGTCAGGGGGGGACTATGGCTACACCTTC,CASSLTSGGDYGYTF,.,TRBJ1-2,TRBD1,TRBV7-2
TGTGCCAGCAACGTAGCGGGGACCGGGGAGCTGTTTTTT,CASNVAGTGELFF,.,TRBJ2-2,TRBD2,TRBV2
TGTGCCAGCAGCGGATACCCCACGGGCTCCGAAGCTTTCTTT,CASSGYPTGSEAFF,few,TRBJ1-1,.,TRBV14
TGTGCCAGCAGCGTAGAAGGAGTTGGAAACACCATATATTTT,CASSVEGVGNTIYF,.,TRBJ1-3,.,TRBV9
TGTGCCAGCAGTGGCTACGTGGGACAGAGCTCTGGAAACACCATATATTTT,CASSGYVGQSSGNTIYF,few,TRBJ1-3,TRBD1,TRBV6-1
TGTGCCAGCAGCTCTTTTCCGGGACTACTCCCGGGGGCCTACGAGCAGTACTTC,CASSSFPGLLPGAYEQYF,.,TRBJ2-7,TRBD2,TRBV7-2
TGTGCCAGCAGCCCAGGGACAGGGGGTGGAAACACCATATATTTT,CASSPGTGGGNTIYF,.,TRBJ1-3,TRBD1,TRBV7-9
TGTGCCAGCAGCTGGGACACCTACACTGAAGCTTTCTTT,CASSWDTYTEAFF,.,TRBJ1-1,.,TRBV5-5
TGTGCCAGCAGTGAAGCTTGGCAGCTAAATGAAAAACTGTTTTTT,CASSEAWQLNEKLFF,.,TRBJ1-4,.,TRBV6-1
TGTGCCAGCAGCTCGGGGACTGAAAGAAATGAGCAGTTCTTC,CASSSGTERNEQFF,.,TRBJ2-1,.,TRBV11-3
TGTGCCAGTAACCGGGGCAGGAACACTGAAGCTTTCTTT,CASNRGRNTEAFF,.,TRBJ1-1,.,TRBV19
TGTGCCAGCAGTTCCCCCGGGGACGAGCAGTACTTC,CASSSPGDEQYF,.,TRBJ2-7,.,TRBV6-1
TGCGCCAGCAGCCAAGACGGCCGCACAGATACGCAGTATTTT,CASSQDGRTDTQYF,.,TRBJ2-3,.,TRBV4-1
TGTGCCACCCGGACAGTGTTAGCTAACTATGGCTACACCTTC,CATRTVLANYGYTF,.,TRBJ1-2,.,TRBV27
TGTGCCAGCAGCCCCGGGAAGTCCGGGTACGAGCAGTACTTC,CASSPGKSGYEQYF,.,TRBJ2-7,.,TRBV5-6
TGTGCCAGCAGCCAATACAGGGGCATGAGAAACACAGATACGCAGTATTTT,CASSQYRGMRNTDTQYF,.,TRBJ2-3,TRBD1,TRBV4-2
TGTGCCAGCAGCCTGGGGACTAGCGGGAGTTCAGATACGCAGTATTTT,CASSLGTSGSSDTQYF,.,TRBJ2-3,TRBD2,TRBV11-2
TGCGCCAGCAGCCAACTCGCTACTAGCGGACCGGGGAAGTACTTC,CASSQLATSGPGKYF,.,TRBJ2-7,TRBD2,TRBV4-1
TGTGCCAGCGGGCAGCAACGCAATCAGCCCCAGCATTTT,CASGQQRNQPQHF,few,TRBJ1-5,.,TRBV7-6
TGTGCCAGCAGACCTGTAAATTTTTGGACAGCAGGTTCTAACTATGGCTACACCTTC,CASRPVNFWTAGSNYGYTF,.,TRBJ1-2,.,TRBV5-6
TGTGCCAGTAGTAGTCCCGGACAGGGAGAAGAGACCCAGTACTTC,CASSSPGQGEETQYF,few,TRBJ2-5,TRBD1,TRBV19
TGCAGTGCTAGTTCGGGGTATGGCTACACCTTC,CSASSGYGYTF,.,TRBJ1-2,.,TRBV20-1
TGTGCCAGCAGCAACGCGGGGGGGAGTACAGATACGCAGTATTTT,CASSNAGGSTDTQYF,.,TRBJ2-3,TRBD2,TRBV6-5
TGTGCCAGCAGCTTGTGGGGGGCTCACTCTGGAAACACCATATATTTT,CASSLWGAHSGNTIYF,.,TRBJ1-3,.,TRBV5-8
TGTGCCAGCAGACAAACAGGGCGGGGTACCTGGGAGACCCAGTACTTC,CASRQTGRGTWETQYF,.,TRBJ2-5,.,TRBV13
TGTGCCAGCAGCTTGTCAGGGGCTGATCAGCCCCAGCATTTT,CASSLSGADQPQHF,.,TRBJ1-5,.,TRBV11-2
TGCAGCGCTGGTGTATCAGATACGCAGTATTTT,CSAGVSDTQYF,.,TRBJ2-3,.,TRBV29-1
TGTGCCAGCAGCCTCAAGATACAGGGACCGGGAACCTACGAGCAGTACTTC,CASSLKIQGPGTYEQYF,.,TRBJ2-7,.,TRBV7-9
TGTGCCACCAGGAAAACAGGGGTTTTATCAGATACGCAGTATTTT,CATRKTGVLSDTQYF,once,TRBJ2-3,TRBD1,TRBV15
TGTGCCTGGAGTAGATATAAAGTGGGGTTGGGGGATCAGCCCCAGCATTTT,CAWSRYKVGLGDQPQHF,.,TRBJ1-5,.,TRBV30